Below, 4 T cell receptor beta chains from the same sample are listed, as sequenced in a study of blood T cell repertoires in COVID-19. Repertoires were generated with immunoSEQ multiplex PCR, while TCRdb's copy carries only in-frame clones and drops some. This table has some 190,000 clones, roughly 77% appearing once. The source material was PBMCs or T cells enriched from blood (not recorded which). Every receptor here comes from a woman between 50 and 59 years old with acute COVID-19.

The chain is built from TRBV5-1 and TRBJ2-3; 12 nucleotides match TRBD2. Germline assignment: CDR1 SGHRS and CDR2 YFSETQ. CDR3 length equals 15 residues. J gave up 4 bases and V 0 bases, and 0 bases lay outside the gene matches. CDR3 nucleotides: TGCGCCAGCAGCTTGGGACTAGCGGGGGCAGATACGCAGTATTTT. Amino acid sequence: CASSLGLAGADTQYF. Looking up the rest from reference TRBV5-1 and TRBJ2-3 gives the full variable domain: KAGVTQTPRYLIKTRGQQVTLSCSPISGHRSVSWYQQTPGQGLQFLFEYFSETQRNKGNFPGRFSGRQFSNSRSEMNVSTLELGDSALYLCASSLGLAGADTQYFGPGTRLTVL.

V is TRBV7-8 and J is TRBJ2-1; D is perhaps TRBD1 (5 bases). Trimming shortened V by 1 base and J by 7 bases, and 11 bases separated the two germline ends. The CDR3 is made up of 14 amino acids. Germline CDR1 reads SGHVS; CDR2 reads FQNEAQ. CDR3 region: CASSLEVRGNEQFF. The CDR3 nucleotides read TGTGCCAGCAGCTTAGAGGTTAGGGGTAATGAGCAGTTCTTC.

The chain couples TRBV14 to TRBJ1-1, with a weak D call TRBD1 (5 bases). Germline CDR1 reads SGHDN; CDR2 reads FVKESK. V was shortened by 4 bases and J by 0 bases, with 9 bases between the two germline ends. CDR3 length: 14 amino acids. The CDR3 reads CASSPNRLNTEAFF. In DNA, the CDR3 is TGTGCCAGCAGCCCCAACAGGTTGAACACTGAAGCTTTCTTT. Complete variable domain (other parts from reference TRBV14 and TRBJ1-1): EAGVTQFPSHSVIEKGQTVTLRCDPISGHDNLYWYRRVMGKEIKFLLHFVKESKQDESGMPNNRFLAERTGGTYSTLKVQPAELEDSGVYFCASSPNRLNTEAFFGQGTRLTVV.

The gene calls are TRBV5-1 and TRBJ2-7, with D tentatively TRBD1 (5 bases). Per germline, CDR1 SGHRS and CDR2 YFSETQ. V was cut by 4 bases and J by 7 bases, with 15 bases left in between. The CDR3 contains 13 residues. The CDR3 sequence: CASSLGSQGEQYV. The CDR3 DNA sequence: TGCGCCAGCAGCCTAGGAAGCCAGGGTGAGCAGTACGTC.